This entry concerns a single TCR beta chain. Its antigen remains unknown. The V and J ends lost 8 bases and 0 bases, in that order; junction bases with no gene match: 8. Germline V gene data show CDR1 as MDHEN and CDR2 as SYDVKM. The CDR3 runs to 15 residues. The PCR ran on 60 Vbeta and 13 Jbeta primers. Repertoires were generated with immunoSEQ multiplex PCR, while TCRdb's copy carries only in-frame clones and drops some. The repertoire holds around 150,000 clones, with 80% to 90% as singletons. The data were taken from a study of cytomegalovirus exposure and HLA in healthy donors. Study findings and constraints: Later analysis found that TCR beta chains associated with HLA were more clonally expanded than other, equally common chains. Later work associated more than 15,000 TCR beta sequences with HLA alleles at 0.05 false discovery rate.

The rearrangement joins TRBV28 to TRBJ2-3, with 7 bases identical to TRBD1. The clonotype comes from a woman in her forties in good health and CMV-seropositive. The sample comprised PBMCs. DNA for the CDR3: TGTGCCAGCCAGACAGGGTTCACTAGCACAGATACGCAGTATTTT. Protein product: CASQTGFTSTDTQYF.